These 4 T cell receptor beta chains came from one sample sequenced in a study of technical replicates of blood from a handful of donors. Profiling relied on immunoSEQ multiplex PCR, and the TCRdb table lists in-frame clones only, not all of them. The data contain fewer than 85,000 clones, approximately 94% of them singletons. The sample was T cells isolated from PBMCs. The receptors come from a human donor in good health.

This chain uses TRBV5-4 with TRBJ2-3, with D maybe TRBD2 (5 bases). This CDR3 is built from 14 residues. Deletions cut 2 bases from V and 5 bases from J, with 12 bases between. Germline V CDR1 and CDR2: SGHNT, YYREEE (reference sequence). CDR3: CASSFRGVGDTQYF. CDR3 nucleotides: TGTGCCAGCAGCTTCCGGGGAGTAGGAGATACGCAGTATTTT. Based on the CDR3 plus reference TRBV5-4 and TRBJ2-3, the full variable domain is ETGVTQSPTHLIKTRGQQVTLRCSSQSGHNTVSWYQQALGQGPQFIFQYYREEENGRGNFPPRFSGLQFPNYSSELNVNALELDDSALYLCASSFRGVGDTQYFGPGTRLTVL.

The CDR3 reads CASSSETYNSPLHF. As DNA, the CDR3 is TGTGCCAGCAGCAGTGAGACTTATAATTCACCCCTCCACTTT. The chain combines TRBV6-5 with TRBJ1-6; D not resolved. V was pared by 6 bases and J by 4 bases, with 10 bases between. The V gene's germline CDR1 is MNHEY and CDR2 SVGAGI. This CDR3 is 14 amino acids long.

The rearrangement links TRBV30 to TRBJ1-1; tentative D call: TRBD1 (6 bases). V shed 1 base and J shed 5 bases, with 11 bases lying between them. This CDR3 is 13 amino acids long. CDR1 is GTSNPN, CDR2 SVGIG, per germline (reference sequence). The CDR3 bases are TGTGCCTGGAGTGGAGGGCAGGGGACTGAAGCTTTCTTT. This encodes CAWSGGQGTEAFF.

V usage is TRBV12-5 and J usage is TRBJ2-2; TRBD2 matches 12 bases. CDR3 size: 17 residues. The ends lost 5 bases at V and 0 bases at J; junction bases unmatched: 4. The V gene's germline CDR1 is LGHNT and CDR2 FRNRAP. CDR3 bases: TGTGCTAGTGGTACCCGGACTAGCGGGGCGAACACCGGGGAGCTGTTTTTT. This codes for CASGTRTSGANTGELFF.